A selection of T cell receptor beta chains follows, all from one sample in a study of Graves' ophthalmopathy and Graves' hyperthyroidism. TCRdb recomputed calls from the multiplex PCR reads with MiXCR, one row per CDR3 protein. The table lists a few hundred thousand distinct CDR3 sequences, about 16% of them singletons. Specimen: peripheral blood. The receptors come from a woman aged 18-29 years with Graves' ophthalmopathy. CDR3s include the opening cysteine and the closing phenylalanine or tryptophan. D genes are given only for firm matches. Not every row has a clone size; where given, it reads once, few, many or a size class.

TRBJ2-2 | . | TRBV7-2 | many | CASGIGGRTTGELFF | TGTGCCAGCGGTATTGGGGGGCGGACCACCGGGGAGCTGTTTTTT
TRBJ1-6 | TRBD1 | TRBV12-3/TRBV12-4 | many | CASSSDRVYSPLHF | TGTGCCAGCAGTTCCGACAGGGTGTATTCACCCCTCCACTTT
TRBJ2-7 | TRBD2 | TRBV6-2/TRBV6-3 | . | CASSYWAGGVYEQYF | TGTGCCAGCAGTTACTGGGCGGGAGGGGTCTACGAGCAGTACTTC
TRBJ1-5 | . | TRBV19 | many | CASSITTGSQPQHF | TGTGCCAGTAGTATAACGACAGGTAGTCAGCCCCAGCATTTT
TRBJ1-5 | TRBD1 | TRBV6-5 | . | CASSYGDREVQPQHF | TGTGCCAGCAGTTACGGGGACAGGGAGGTTCAGCCCCAGCATTTT
TRBJ2-2 | . | TRBV5-5 | many | CASSLFAAANTGELFF | TGTGCCAGCAGCTTGTTTGCAGCGGCGAACACCGGGGAGCTGTTTTTT
TRBJ2-7 | TRBD1 | TRBV25-1 | many | CASSGTGNYEQYF | TGTGCCAGCAGTGGGACAGGGAACTACGAGCAGTACTTC
TRBJ1-2 | . | TRBV12-3/TRBV12-4 | many | CASSLVSGLGYTF | TGTGCCAGCAGTTTGGTGTCAGGACTCGGCTACACCTTC
TRBJ2-2 | . | TRBV6-2/TRBV6-3 | many | CASKKLPTAGELFF | TGTGCCAGCAAGAAACTCCCCACAGCGGGGGAGCTGTTTTTT
TRBJ1-1 | . | TRBV11-2 | many | CASSSLPGGTEAFF | TGTGCCAGCAGCTCGCTTCCCGGGGGCACTGAAGCTTTCTTT
TRBJ2-5 | . | TRBV4-1 | many | CASSRLLGQETQYF | TGCGCCAGCAGCCGGCTGTTGGGGCAAGAGACCCAGTACTTC
TRBJ2-7 | TRBD2 | TRBV7-8 | many | CASSLAERESYEQYF | TGTGCCAGCAGCTTAGCGGAGCGGGAGTCCTACGAGCAGTACTTC
TRBJ1-1 | . | TRBV19 | . | CASEARLEAFF | TGTGCCAGTGAGGCTCGGCTGGAAGCTTTCTTT
TRBJ1-1 | . | TRBV5-1 | many | CASSDNTGVTEAFF | TGCGCCAGCAGCGATAACACTGGGGTCACTGAAGCTTTCTTT
TRBJ2-7 | . | TRBV28 | few | CASSFYGVSSYEQYF | TGTGCCAGCAGTTTTTATGGTGTCTCCTCCTACGAGCAGTACTTC
TRBJ2-7 | . | TRBV4-3 | many | CASSQDNDGAYEQYF | TGCGCCAGCAGCCAAGATAATGATGGGGCGTACGAGCAGTACTTC
TRBJ1-2 | TRBD1 | TRBV28 | . | CASSLGTGRERGYTF | TGTGCCAGCAGCCTCGGGACAGGTCGCGAGCGCGGCTACACCTTC
TRBJ1-1 | TRBD1 | TRBV5-5 | . | CASSLFQGASEAFF | TGTGCCAGCAGCTTGTTCCAGGGGGCGAGTGAAGCTTTCTTT
TRBJ1-3 | . | TRBV28 | many | CASSFMGADGNTIYF | TGTGCCAGCAGTTTTATGGGGGCGGATGGAAACACCATATATTTT
TRBJ2-7 | TRBD2 | TRBV7-2 | . | CASSYSGPTYEQYF | TGTGCCAGCAGCTATAGCGGGCCTACCTACGAGCAGTACTTC